What follows describes a single T cell receptor (beta chain). Its specificity is unknown. The ends lost 2 bases at V and 1 base at J; junction bases unmatched: 11. The CDR3 is 18 amino acids. Looked up from germline, CDR1 is MDHEN and CDR2 is SYDVKM. This entry is derived from a study of T cell repertoires in cytomegalovirus infection. Study-wide background: TCR beta signatures that were public indicated CMV infection and matching HLA type.

Notes on the study in general: Cumulated frequencies of public TCR beta families served to identify carriers of CMV plus the relevant HLA. CMV-specific TCR beta clonotypes restricted by HLA-C dominated the ex vivo response.

TCRdb fed the reads into MiXCR, producing one record per CDR3 protein. The data contain some 180,000 distinct CDR3 sequences, roughly 20% of them seen just once; the ten biggest clones take up less than 3%. Sequenced material: PBMCs. V and J are TRBV28 and TRBJ2-1, with TRBD1 matching over 7 bases. The sequence derives from a human donor in good health (CMV status not recorded). Some clones in this sample may be carry-over from other donors' samples. CDR3 loop: CASSLPLVTGNSYNEQFF. Written as DNA, the CDR3 is TGTGCCAGCAGTTTACCACTTGTGACAGGGAATTCCTACAATGAGCAGTTCTTC.